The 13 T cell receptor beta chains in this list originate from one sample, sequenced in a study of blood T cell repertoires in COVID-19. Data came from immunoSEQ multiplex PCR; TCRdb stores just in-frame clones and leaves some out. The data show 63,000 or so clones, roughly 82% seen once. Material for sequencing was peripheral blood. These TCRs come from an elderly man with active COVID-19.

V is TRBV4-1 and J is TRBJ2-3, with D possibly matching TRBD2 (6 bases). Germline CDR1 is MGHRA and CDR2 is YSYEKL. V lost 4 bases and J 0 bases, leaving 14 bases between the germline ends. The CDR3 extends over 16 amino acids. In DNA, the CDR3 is TGCGCCAGCAGCCCACAGCCGGGGGAGAGCACAGATACGCAGTATTTT. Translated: CASSPQPGESTDTQYF.

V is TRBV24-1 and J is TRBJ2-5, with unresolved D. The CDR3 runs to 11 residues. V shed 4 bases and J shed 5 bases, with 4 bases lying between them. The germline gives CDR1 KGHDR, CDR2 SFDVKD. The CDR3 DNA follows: TGTGCCACCAGTGACCTCGAGACCCAGTACTTC. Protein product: CATSDLETQYF.

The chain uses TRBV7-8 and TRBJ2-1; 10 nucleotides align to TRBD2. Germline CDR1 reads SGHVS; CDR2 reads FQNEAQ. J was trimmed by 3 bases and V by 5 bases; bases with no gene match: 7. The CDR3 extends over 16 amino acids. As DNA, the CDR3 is TGTGCCAGCAGCCCACAACCTAGCGGGGGCTACAATGAGCAGTTCTTC. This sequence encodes CASSPQPSGGYNEQFF.

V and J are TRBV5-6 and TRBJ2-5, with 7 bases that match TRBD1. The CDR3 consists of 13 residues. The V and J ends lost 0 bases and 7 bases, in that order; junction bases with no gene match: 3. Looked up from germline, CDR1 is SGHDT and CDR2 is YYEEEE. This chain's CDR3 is CASSLGQGVTQYF. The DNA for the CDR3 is TGTGCCAGCAGCTTGGGACAGGGAGTGACCCAGTACTTC.

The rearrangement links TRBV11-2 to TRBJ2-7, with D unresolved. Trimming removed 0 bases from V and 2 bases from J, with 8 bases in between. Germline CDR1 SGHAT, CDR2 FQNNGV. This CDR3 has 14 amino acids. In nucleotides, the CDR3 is TGTGCCAGCAGCTTAGAGATAGGAGCCTACGAGCAGTACTTC. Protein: CASSLEIGAYEQYF.

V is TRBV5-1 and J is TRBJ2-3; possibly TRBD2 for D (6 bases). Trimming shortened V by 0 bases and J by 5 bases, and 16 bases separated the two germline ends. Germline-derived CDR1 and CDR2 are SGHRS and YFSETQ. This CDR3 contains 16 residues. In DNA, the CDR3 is TGCGCCAGCAGCTTGGGTGGAGGGAGTGGTTTAGATACGCAGTATTTT. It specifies CASSLGGGSGLDTQYF.

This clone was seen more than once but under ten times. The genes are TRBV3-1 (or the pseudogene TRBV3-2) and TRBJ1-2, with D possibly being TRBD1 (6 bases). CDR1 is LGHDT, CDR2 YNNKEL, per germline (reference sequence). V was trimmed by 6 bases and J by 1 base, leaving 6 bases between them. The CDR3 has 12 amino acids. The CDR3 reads CASRQGNYGYTF. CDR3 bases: TGTGCCAGCAGACAGGGTAACTATGGCTACACCTTC.

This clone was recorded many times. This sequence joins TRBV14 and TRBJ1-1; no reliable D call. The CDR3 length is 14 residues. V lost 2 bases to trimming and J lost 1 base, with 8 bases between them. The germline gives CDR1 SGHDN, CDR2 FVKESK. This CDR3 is CASSQTTGNTEAFF. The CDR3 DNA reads TGTGCCAGCAGCCAAACGACGGGGAACACTGAAGCTTTCTTT.

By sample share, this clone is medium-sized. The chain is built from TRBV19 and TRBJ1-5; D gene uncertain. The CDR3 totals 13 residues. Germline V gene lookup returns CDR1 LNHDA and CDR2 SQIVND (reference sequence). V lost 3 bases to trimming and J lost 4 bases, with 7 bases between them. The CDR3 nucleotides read TGTGCCAGTAGTATGAGGGTGAATCAGCCCCAGCATTTT. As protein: CASSMRVNQPQHF.

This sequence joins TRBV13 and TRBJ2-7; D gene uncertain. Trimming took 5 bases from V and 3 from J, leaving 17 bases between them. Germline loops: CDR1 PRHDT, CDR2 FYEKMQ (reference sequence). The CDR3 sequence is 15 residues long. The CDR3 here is CASSPSLSAIYEQYF. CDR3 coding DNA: TGTGCCAGCAGCCCGAGCCTATCCGCCATCTACGAGCAGTACTTC.

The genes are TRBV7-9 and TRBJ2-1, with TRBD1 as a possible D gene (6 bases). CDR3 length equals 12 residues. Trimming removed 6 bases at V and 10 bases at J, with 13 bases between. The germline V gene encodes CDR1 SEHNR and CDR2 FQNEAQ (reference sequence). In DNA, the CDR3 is TGTGCCAGCAGGCAGGGGATACGCGAGCAGTTCTTC. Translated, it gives CASRQGIREQFF.

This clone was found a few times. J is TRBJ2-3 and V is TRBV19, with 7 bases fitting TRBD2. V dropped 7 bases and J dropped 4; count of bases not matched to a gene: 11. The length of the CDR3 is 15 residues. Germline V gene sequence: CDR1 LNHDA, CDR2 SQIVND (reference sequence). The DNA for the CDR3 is TGTGCCAGTACCCCATGGGGGGGAGAGGCAGATACGCAGTATTTT. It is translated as CASTPWGGEADTQYF.

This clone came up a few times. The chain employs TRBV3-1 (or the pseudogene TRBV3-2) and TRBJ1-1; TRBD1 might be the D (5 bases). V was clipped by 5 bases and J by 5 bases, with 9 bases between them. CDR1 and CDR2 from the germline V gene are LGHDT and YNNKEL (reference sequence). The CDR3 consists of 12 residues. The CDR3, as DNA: TGTGCCAGCAGCACAGGAGAGACTGAAGCTTTCTTT. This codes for CASSTGETEAFF.